The rows below give T cell receptor beta chains drawn from one sample of a study of blood T cell repertoires in COVID-19. Produced via immunoSEQ multiplex PCR; TCRdb's table is partial and in-frame only. This sample has about 300,000 clones; roughly 90% occur once, and the top ten carry roughly 2.9%. The sample comprised PBMCs or T cells enriched from blood (not recorded which). These receptors were taken from a woman between 45 and 60 years old who had been exposed to COVID-19. Both conserved end residues are trimmed from each CDR3. Clone size, where shown, is once, few, many, or a class for clones that have expanded.

clone_size j_call v_call cdr3_aa
. TRBJ1-2 TRBV2 ASRAGTGSNYGYT
. TRBJ2-2 TRBV2 AGDRVTGELF
. TRBJ2-7 TRBV7-2 ASSLAGHPSYEQY
. TRBJ2-1 TRBV5-8 ASSRTGTGGSYNEQF
few TRBJ1-1 TRBV18 ASSQDRLNTEAF
once TRBJ1-1 TRBV2 ASSESAKSTAEAF
. TRBJ1-1 TRBV4-2 ASSPSVNTEAF
. TRBJ2-7 TRBV9 ASSVDTGGPYEQY
. TRBJ2-7 TRBV7-9 ASSLQGLPYEQY
. TRBJ2-1 TRBV6-5 ASFVSLNEQF
once TRBJ1-6 TRBV12-3/TRBV12-4 ASRSRGYLPLH
. TRBJ1-1 TRBV2 ASSGQGIGVPEAF
. TRBJ1-1 TRBV27 ASRPGTGYRRTEAF
. TRBJ2-2 TRBV27 ASSPQGQLNTGELF
. TRBJ2-7 TRBV29-1 SVEGLASEQY
once TRBJ2-1 TRBV2 ASRQSSYNEQF
. TRBJ1-1 TRBV4-2 ASSPLRGSGTVAGTEAF
. TRBJ2-3 TRBV29-1 SVDYGGGTDTQY
. TRBJ1-2 TRBV6-5 ASSIRKEDGYT
. TRBJ1-1 TRBV7-8 ASSLGTGGMNTEAF
. TRBJ1-5 TRBV30 ASTQTAYSNQPQH
. TRBJ2-7 TRBV4-1 ASSRDGQGHSYDEQY
once TRBJ1-1 TRBV30 AWISGSNTEAF
. TRBJ2-7 TRBV5-1 ASSSSLSEQY
once TRBJ1-3 TRBV19 ASYNRGSGNTIY
. TRBJ1-3 TRBV10-1 ASTGVGTGPQIPGNTIY
once TRBJ2-1 TRBV7-6 ASSLALGGAFNEQF
. TRBJ2-5 TRBV5-5 ASSSTIHRGQETQY
. TRBJ1-3 TRBV7-2 ASSRDRGSGNTIY
once TRBJ1-1 TRBV19 ASSISPSPEAF
. TRBJ1-2 TRBV6-1 ASSEFWQNYGYT
. TRBJ2-7 TRBV2 ASSLGVSYEQY
. TRBJ2-7 TRBV6-5 ASDRDRGEQY
. TRBJ1-1 TRBV2 ASSESTGEAF
few TRBJ1-1 TRBV3-1/TRBV3-2 ASSQAGSWAEAF
few TRBJ1-5 TRBV2 ASRGDLGQPQH
. TRBJ2-3 TRBV5-1 ASSAPDTDTQY
. TRBJ2-3 TRBV19 ASSHQGAGADTQY
few TRBJ1-1 TRBV2 ASSEMVLRVLPMNTEAF
. TRBJ2-7 TRBV6-5 ASRQTGSGGEQY
. TRBJ1-4 TRBV11-2 ASSAGRLNEKLF
. TRBJ1-2 TRBV2 ASSVEVRYGYT
. TRBJ1-6 TRBV18 ASSPYGQGRGSYNSPLH
. TRBJ2-7 TRBV5-4 ASSFAGGYEQY
. TRBJ1-1 TRBV4-1 ASSQDTAEAF
. TRBJ1-5 TRBV3-1/TRBV3-2 ASSHTGVGRPQH
. TRBJ1-2 TRBV5-6 ASSPGGGGYT
. TRBJ1-6 TRBV20-1 SASRGGDSPLH
. TRBJ1-1 TRBV2 ASRGLGGNTEAF
. TRBJ1-3 TRBV7-2 ASSLDPGALFNPGNTIY